The clone carrying this T cell receptor (beta chain) was detected ten times or more. What it binds is not known. This sample's RNA came from whole unsorted tissue. The normal lung tissue was taken more than 3 cm from the tumor edge. Looked up from germline, CDR1 is DFQATT and CDR2 is SNEGSKA (reference sequence). V shed 0 bases and J shed 5 bases, with 12 bases lying between them. CDR3 length: 14 residues. These data belong to a study of tumor and adjacent non-tumor tissue in lung cancer. TCRbeta libraries were built with three rounds of nested PCR, modified from ARM-PCR. TCRdb ran MiXCR on the multiplex PCR reads and lists one entry per CDR3 protein. The table records 40,000 to 55,000 distinct CDR3 sequences, about 79% of them present only once. Study results and limitations: Top 100 clones took a larger repertoire share in normal lung.

The clonotype originates from a woman aged 60 to 75 with non-small cell lung cancer. The sequenced sample was distant non-tumor lung tissue. V and J are TRBV20-1 and TRBJ2-3, with D possibly being TRBD2 (5 bases). In nucleotides, the CDR3 is TGCAGTGCTAGAGATGCCCGGGCGGGAGATACGCAGTATTTT. Its protein is CSARDARAGDTQYF.